The rows below give T cell receptor beta chains drawn from one sample of a study of response to subunit inactivated influenza vaccine. TCRdb called the RT-PCR reads again in MiXCR, with one record for every CDR3 protein. The sample lists fewer than 350,000 distinct CDR3 sequences, 21% seen once, with 10% in the top ten. The sample in question was PBMCs from blood, obtained less than 22 months after vaccination. These receptors were obtained from a man aged 45 to 75 who received an inactivated influenza vaccine. Both conserved end residues are part of each CDR3. Fields, in order: CDR3 length, V gene, J gene, CDR3 protein.

len: 11; v_gene: TRBV7-9; j_gene: TRBJ2-3; CDR3aa: CASSPRDTQYF
len: 18; v_gene: TRBV19; j_gene: TRBJ2-2; CDR3aa: CASRSTWDRGMNTGELFF
len: 13; v_gene: TRBV2; j_gene: TRBJ2-5; CDR3aa: CASSEVLGETQYF
len: 14; v_gene: TRBV7-9; j_gene: TRBJ2-2; CDR3aa: CASSATGNTGELFF
len: 18; v_gene: TRBV6-2/TRBV6-3; j_gene: TRBJ1-5; CDR3aa: CASSYFISGSHSNQPQHF
len: 14; v_gene: TRBV28; j_gene: TRBJ2-2; CDR3aa: CASSPHKNTGELFF
len: 15; v_gene: TRBV6-2/TRBV6-3; j_gene: TRBJ2-3; CDR3aa: CASIDDAHSTDTQCF
len: 15; v_gene: TRBV21-1; j_gene: TRBJ2-7; CDR3aa: CASSSKGGFSYEQYF
len: 15; v_gene: TRBV5-1; j_gene: TRBJ1-1; CDR3aa: CASSLTPTGNTEAFF
len: 14; v_gene: TRBV5-1; j_gene: TRBJ1-1; CDR3aa: CASSLSRQNTEAFF
len: 11; v_gene: TRBV29-1; j_gene: TRBJ1-1; CDR3aa: CSVAGATEAFF
len: 16; v_gene: TRBV20-1; j_gene: TRBJ2-5; CDR3aa: CSARLHTGQGQETQYF
len: 18; v_gene: TRBV11-2; j_gene: TRBJ2-5; CDR3aa: CASSLLTGTSGVLETQYF
len: 16; v_gene: TRBV28; j_gene: TRBJ2-7; CDR3aa: CASSFIAGQGQLEQYF
len: 14; v_gene: TRBV12-3/TRBV12-4; j_gene: TRBJ1-5; CDR3aa: CASTTTGLNQPQHF
len: 15; v_gene: TRBV4-1; j_gene: TRBJ1-4; CDR3aa: CASSHTTGGIEKLFF
len: 18; v_gene: TRBV4-1; j_gene: TRBJ1-2; CDR3aa: CASSHLSRQKLTNYGYTF
len: 15; v_gene: TRBV7-2; j_gene: TRBJ1-3; CDR3aa: CASSLAGATGNTIYF
len: 15; v_gene: TRBV5-1; j_gene: TRBJ2-1; CDR3aa: CASSFQGQGYNEQFF
len: 14; v_gene: TRBV30; j_gene: TRBJ1-2; CDR3aa: CAWSVLRTNYGYTF
len: 15; v_gene: TRBV10-3; j_gene: TRBJ2-1; CDR3aa: CAIREEGGTYNEQFF
len: 15; v_gene: TRBV5-1; j_gene: TRBJ2-2; CDR3aa: CASSSGTGGSGELFF
len: 16; v_gene: TRBV4-2; j_gene: TRBJ2-5; CDR3aa: CASSPNSGLARETQYF
len: 15; v_gene: TRBV15; j_gene: TRBJ1-5; CDR3aa: CATSPTEDPNQPQHF
len: 14; v_gene: TRBV12-3/TRBV12-4; j_gene: TRBJ1-5; CDR3aa: CASSFVGGGQPQHF
len: 13; v_gene: TRBV4-2; j_gene: TRBJ2-3; CDR3aa: CASSSAGVDTQYF
len: 13; v_gene: TRBV10-3; j_gene: TRBJ1-1; CDR3aa: CAIGTGDNTEAFF
len: 15; v_gene: TRBV12-3/TRBV12-4; j_gene: TRBJ1-4; CDR3aa: CASSAWTGANEKLFF
len: 13; v_gene: TRBV29-1; j_gene: TRBJ1-1; CDR3aa: CSVGGANGPEAFF
len: 15; v_gene: TRBV20-1; j_gene: TRBJ1-5; CDR3aa: CSATQGFDSNQPQHF
len: 17; v_gene: TRBV20-1; j_gene: TRBJ2-3; CDR3aa: CSASKRDSYLITDTQYF
len: 14; v_gene: TRBV7-9; j_gene: TRBJ2-1; CDR3aa: CASSFRENYNEQFF
len: 16; v_gene: TRBV2; j_gene: TRBJ1-2; CDR3aa: CASSEGTGALIYGYTF
len: 15; v_gene: TRBV7-2; j_gene: TRBJ2-2; CDR3aa: CASSLAPSGRGQLFF
len: 14; v_gene: TRBV20-1; j_gene: TRBJ1-2; CDR3aa: CSARVRQGNYGYTF
len: 18; v_gene: TRBV6-2/TRBV6-3; j_gene: TRBJ2-1; CDR3aa: CASSFDLRTPGLYNEQFF
len: 17; v_gene: TRBV28; j_gene: TRBJ2-7; CDR3aa: CASSSFITPASSYEQYF
len: 17; v_gene: TRBV12-3/TRBV12-4; j_gene: TRBJ2-3; CDR3aa: CASSLGISGGSTDTQYF
len: 18; v_gene: TRBV12-3/TRBV12-4; j_gene: TRBJ2-3; CDR3aa: CASSHYPRQSPSTDTQYF
len: 14; v_gene: TRBV2; j_gene: TRBJ2-2; CDR3aa: CASSETTDTGELFF
len: 13; v_gene: TRBV15; j_gene: TRBJ1-5; CDR3aa: CATSSDIAQPQHF
len: 15; v_gene: TRBV6-5; j_gene: TRBJ1-2; CDR3aa: CASSYSSGIDYGYTF
len: 13; v_gene: TRBV13; j_gene: TRBJ2-2; CDR3aa: CASSFQETGELFF
len: 13; v_gene: TRBV20-1; j_gene: TRBJ2-7; CDR3aa: CSAVPPYPYEQYF
len: 16; v_gene: TRBV12-3/TRBV12-4; j_gene: TRBJ2-1; CDR3aa: CASSRALANYYNEQFF